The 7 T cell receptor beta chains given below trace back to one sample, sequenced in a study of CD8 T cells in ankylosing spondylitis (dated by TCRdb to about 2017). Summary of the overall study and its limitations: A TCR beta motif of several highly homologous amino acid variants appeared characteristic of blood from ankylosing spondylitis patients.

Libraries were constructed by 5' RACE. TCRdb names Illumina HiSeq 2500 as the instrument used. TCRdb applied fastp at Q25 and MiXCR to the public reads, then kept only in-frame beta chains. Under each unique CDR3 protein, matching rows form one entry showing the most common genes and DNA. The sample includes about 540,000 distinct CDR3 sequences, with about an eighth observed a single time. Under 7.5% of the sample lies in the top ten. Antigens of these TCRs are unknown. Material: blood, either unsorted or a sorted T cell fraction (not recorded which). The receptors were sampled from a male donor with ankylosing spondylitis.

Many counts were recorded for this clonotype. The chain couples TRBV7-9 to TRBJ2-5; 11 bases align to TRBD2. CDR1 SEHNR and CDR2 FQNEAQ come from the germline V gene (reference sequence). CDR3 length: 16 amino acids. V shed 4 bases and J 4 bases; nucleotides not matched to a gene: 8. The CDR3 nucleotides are TGTGCCAGCAGCTCCAGGACTAGCGGGCCCTTAGAGACCCAGTACTTC. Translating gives CASSSRTSGPLETQYF.

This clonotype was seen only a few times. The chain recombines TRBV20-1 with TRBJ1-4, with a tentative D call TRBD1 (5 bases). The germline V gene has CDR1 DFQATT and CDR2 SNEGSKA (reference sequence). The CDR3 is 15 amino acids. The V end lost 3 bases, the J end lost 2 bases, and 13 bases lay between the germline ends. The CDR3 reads CSASSARATNEKLFF. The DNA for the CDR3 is TGCAGTGCTAGTTCGGCCAGGGCCACTAATGAAAAACTGTTTTTT.

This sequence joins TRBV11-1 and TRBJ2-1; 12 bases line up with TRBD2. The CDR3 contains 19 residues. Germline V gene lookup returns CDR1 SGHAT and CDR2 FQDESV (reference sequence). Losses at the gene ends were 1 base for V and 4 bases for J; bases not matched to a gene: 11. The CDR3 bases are TGTGCCAGCAGCTTAGTTCCGAAGACTAGCGGGAGTAGGTACAATGAGCAGTTCTTC. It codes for CASSLVPKTSGSRYNEQFF.

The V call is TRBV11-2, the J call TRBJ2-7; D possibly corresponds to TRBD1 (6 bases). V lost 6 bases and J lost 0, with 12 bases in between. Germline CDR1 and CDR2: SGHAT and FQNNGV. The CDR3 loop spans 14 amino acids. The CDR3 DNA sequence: TGTGCCAGCAGGTTGACAGGAACCTCCTACGAGCAGTACTTC. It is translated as CASRLTGTSYEQYF.

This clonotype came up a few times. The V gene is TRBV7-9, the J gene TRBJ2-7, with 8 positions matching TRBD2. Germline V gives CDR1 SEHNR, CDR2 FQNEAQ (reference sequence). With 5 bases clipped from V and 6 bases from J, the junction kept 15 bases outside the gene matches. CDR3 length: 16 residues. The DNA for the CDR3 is TGTGCCAGCAGCCCGTTGGGGGCGGGAGGTTTGTCCGAGCAGTACTTC. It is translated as CASSPLGAGGLSEQYF. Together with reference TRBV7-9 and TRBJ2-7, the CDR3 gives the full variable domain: DTGVSQNPRHKITKRGQNVTFRCDPISEHNRLYWYRQTLGQGPEFLTYFQNEAQLEKSRLLSDRFSAERPKGSFSTLEIQRTEQGDSAMYLCASSPLGAGGLSEQYFGPGTRLTVT.

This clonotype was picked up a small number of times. The CDR3 sequence is CASSWGYSGRHYNEQFF. CDR3 DNA: TGCGCCAGCAGCTGGGGGTATAGCGGGAGGCATTACAATGAGCAGTTCTTC. This sequence joins TRBV5-1 and TRBJ2-1, with TRBD2 matching 10 bases. The V segment lost 3 bases and the J segment 4 bases; nucleotides outside the gene matches: 10. Germline V gene sequence: CDR1 SGHRS, CDR2 YFSETQ. CDR3 length equals 17 residues.

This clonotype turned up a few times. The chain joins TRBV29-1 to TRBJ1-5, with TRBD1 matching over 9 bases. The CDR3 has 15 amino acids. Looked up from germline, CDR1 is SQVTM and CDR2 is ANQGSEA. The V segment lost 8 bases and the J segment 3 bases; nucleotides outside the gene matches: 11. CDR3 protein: CSIGQGRQHNQPQHF. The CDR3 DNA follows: TGCAGCATCGGACAGGGGCGACAACACAATCAGCCCCAGCATTTT.